A selection of T cell receptor beta chains follows, all from one sample in a study of response to subunit inactivated influenza vaccine. TCRdb re-called the RT-PCR reads through MiXCR, storing one row per CDR3 protein. In the table there are roughly 190,000 distinct CDR3 sequences, about 12% of which are singletons. These data were also filed under a second study, of T cells expressing NK-cell markers.

The sequenced sample was CD8+ T cells sorted from PBMCs, obtained approximately 13 days after vaccination. Source of these receptors: a man aged 50 to 60 who received an inactivated influenza vaccine. Each CDR3 is given with its conserved first and last residue. The order of the fields is V gene, J gene, clone size, D gene, CDR3 protein, CDR3 DNA. D genes are given only for firm matches. Some rows have no size entry. The others give once, few or many, or a class for an expanded clone.

v_call: TRBV5-1
j_call: TRBJ2-3
clone_size: .
d_call: .
cdr3_aa: CASSLTVDTDTQYF
cdr3_nt: TGCGCCAGCAGCTTGACAGTAGACACAGATACGCAGTATTTT

v_call: TRBV29-1
j_call: TRBJ2-1
clone_size: few
d_call: .
cdr3_aa: CSVEGRGRGANEQFF
cdr3_nt: TGCAGCGTTGAAGGGAGAGGGAGGGGGGCTAATGAGCAGTTCTTC

v_call: TRBV4-2
j_call: TRBJ2-1
clone_size: few
d_call: .
cdr3_aa: CASSQDFDEQFF
cdr3_nt: TGTGCCAGCAGCCAAGATTTCGATGAGCAGTTCTTC

v_call: TRBV4-1
j_call: TRBJ2-1
clone_size: few
d_call: TRBD1
cdr3_aa: CASSQTGGAYNEQFF
cdr3_nt: TGCGCCAGCAGCCAAACAGGGGGCGCCTACAATGAGCAGTTCTTC

v_call: TRBV7-9
j_call: TRBJ2-4
clone_size: .
d_call: .
cdr3_aa: CASSPPGIQYF
cdr3_nt: TGTGCCAGCAGCCCGCCGGGCATTCAGTACTTC

v_call: TRBV27
j_call: TRBJ2-1
clone_size: .
d_call: .
cdr3_aa: CASSLYGGTLSYNEQFF
cdr3_nt: TGTGCCAGCAGTTTATACGGCGGGACGCTCTCCTACAATGAGCAGTTCTTC

v_call: TRBV20-1
j_call: TRBJ1-1
clone_size: .
d_call: .
cdr3_aa: CSATPTHSHTEAFF
cdr3_nt: TGCAGTGCTACACCCACGCACAGCCACACTGAAGCTTTCTTT

v_call: TRBV4-2
j_call: TRBJ2-6
clone_size: .
d_call: TRBD2
cdr3_aa: CASSLGLAGPHSGANVLTF
cdr3_nt: TGTGCCAGCAGCCTCGGACTAGCGGGTCCGCACTCTGGGGCCAACGTCCTGACTTTC

v_call: TRBV6-5
j_call: TRBJ1-1
clone_size: .
d_call: .
cdr3_aa: CASSYSRGRLDTEAFF
cdr3_nt: TGTGCCAGCAGTTACTCTCGGGGGCGATTGGACACTGAAGCTTTCTTT

v_call: TRBV7-6
j_call: TRBJ1-3
clone_size: many
d_call: .
cdr3_aa: CASSLEEGSGNTIYF
cdr3_nt: TGTGCCAGCAGCTTAGAGGAGGGCTCTGGAAACACCATATATTTT

v_call: TRBV6-5
j_call: TRBJ2-7
clone_size: .
d_call: .
cdr3_aa: CASSSVKRGLYEQYF
cdr3_nt: TGTGCCAGCAGTTCCGTCAAACGCGGGCTTTACGAGCAGTACTTC

v_call: TRBV20-1
j_call: TRBJ1-1
clone_size: many
d_call: .
cdr3_aa: CSARERGALNTEAFF
cdr3_nt: TGCAGTGCTAGGGAGCGGGGCGCCTTGAACACTGAAGCTTTCTTT

v_call: TRBV7-9
j_call: TRBJ2-2
clone_size: few
d_call: .
cdr3_aa: CASYRSARELFF
cdr3_nt: TGTGCCAGCTATCGCTCTGCGAGGGAGCTGTTTTTT

v_call: TRBV5-1
j_call: TRBJ1-4
clone_size: .
d_call: .
cdr3_aa: CASSLVPTQEKLFF
cdr3_nt: TGCGCCAGCAGCTTGGTTCCAACCCAGGAAAAACTGTTTTTT

v_call: TRBV7-9
j_call: TRBJ1-1
clone_size: many
d_call: TRBD1
cdr3_aa: CASSYGQGEAFF
cdr3_nt: TGTGCCAGCAGCTACGGACAGGGGGAAGCTTTCTTT

v_call: TRBV7-2
j_call: TRBJ2-1
clone_size: few
d_call: TRBD2
cdr3_aa: CASSFGGKWNEQFF
cdr3_nt: TGTGCCAGCAGCTTCGGGGGGAAGTGGAATGAGCAGTTCTTC

v_call: TRBV7-6
j_call: TRBJ2-3
clone_size: many
d_call: TRBD2
cdr3_aa: CASSLVAGGMDTQYF
cdr3_nt: TGTGCCAGCAGCTTAGTAGCGGGAGGTATGGATACGCAGTATTTT

v_call: TRBV7-6
j_call: TRBJ2-1
clone_size: few
d_call: .
cdr3_aa: CASSLGVNGDNEQFF
cdr3_nt: TGTGCCAGCAGCTTAGGAGTAAACGGGGACAATGAGCAGTTCTTC

v_call: TRBV13
j_call: TRBJ1-6
clone_size: .
d_call: .
cdr3_aa: CASSLGAVESNSPLHF
cdr3_nt: TGTGCCAGCAGCTTAGGTGCAGTGGAGAGTAATTCACCCCTCCACTTT

v_call: TRBV11-2
j_call: TRBJ2-5
clone_size: .
d_call: .
cdr3_aa: CASSLGPGEETQYF
cdr3_nt: TGTGCCAGCAGCTTGGGCCCCGGGGAAGAGACCCAGTACTTC

v_call: TRBV12-3/TRBV12-4
j_call: TRBJ2-7
clone_size: .
d_call: TRBD2
cdr3_aa: CASGLLAGGYEQYF
cdr3_nt: TGTGCCAGCGGCCTCTTAGCGGGGGGCTACGAGCAGTACTTC

v_call: TRBV29-1
j_call: TRBJ2-7
clone_size: many
d_call: .
cdr3_aa: CSVVGQGRIEQYF
cdr3_nt: TGCAGCGTGGTCGGGCAGGGGCGGATAGAGCAGTACTTC

v_call: TRBV19
j_call: TRBJ2-6
clone_size: .
d_call: .
cdr3_aa: CASSILGSGANVLTF
cdr3_nt: TGTGCCAGTAGTATCTTAGGGTCTGGGGCCAACGTCCTGACTTTC

v_call: TRBV12-3/TRBV12-4
j_call: TRBJ1-2
clone_size: .
d_call: .
cdr3_aa: CASRDTGTNYGYTF
cdr3_nt: TGTGCCAGCAGGGACACAGGGACGAACTATGGCTACACCTTC

v_call: TRBV6-1
j_call: TRBJ1-1
clone_size: .
d_call: .
cdr3_aa: CASSEFGGTEAFF
cdr3_nt: TGTGCCAGCAGTGAATTCGGGGGCACTGAAGCTTTCTTT

v_call: TRBV6-5
j_call: TRBJ1-5
clone_size: many
d_call: .
cdr3_aa: CASSYSGGLLQPQHF
cdr3_nt: TGTGCCAGCAGTTACTCAGGGGGATTACTTCAGCCCCAGCATTTT

v_call: TRBV7-2
j_call: TRBJ2-4
clone_size: few
d_call: .
cdr3_aa: CASSLGAQGAKNIQYF
cdr3_nt: TGTGCCAGCAGCTTAGGGGCACAGGGTGCGAAAAACATTCAGTACTTC

v_call: TRBV7-8
j_call: TRBJ2-1
clone_size: .
d_call: TRBD2
cdr3_aa: CASSLASGRTNEQFF
cdr3_nt: TGTGCCAGCAGCTTAGCTAGCGGGAGGACGAATGAGCAGTTCTTC

v_call: TRBV19
j_call: TRBJ2-5
clone_size: many
d_call: .
cdr3_aa: CASSTRSLGETQYF
cdr3_nt: TGTGCCAGTAGTACTCGGAGCCTCGGGGAGACCCAGTACTTC

v_call: TRBV7-9
j_call: TRBJ1-1
clone_size: .
d_call: .
cdr3_aa: CAIPRLGLDEAFF
cdr3_nt: TGTGCCATCCCCAGGCTGGGCTTGGATGAAGCTTTCTTT

v_call: TRBV10-2
j_call: TRBJ1-4
clone_size: few
d_call: .
cdr3_aa: CASSEDREKLFF
cdr3_nt: TGCGCCAGCAGTGAGGACCGTGAAAAACTGTTTTTT

v_call: TRBV25-1
j_call: TRBJ1-1
clone_size: .
d_call: TRBD1
cdr3_aa: CASSFPRDRGPGSAEAFF
cdr3_nt: TGTGCCAGCAGTTTCCCCCGGGACAGGGGGCCGGGGAGCGCTGAAGCTTTCTTT

v_call: TRBV12-3/TRBV12-4
j_call: TRBJ2-7
clone_size: .
d_call: TRBD2
cdr3_aa: CASSQLAGTYEQYF
cdr3_nt: TGTGCCAGCAGCCAACTAGCGGGGACCTACGAGCAGTACTTC

v_call: TRBV7-2
j_call: TRBJ2-1
clone_size: .
d_call: .
cdr3_aa: CASSLVPGPLGEQFF
cdr3_nt: TGTGCCAGCAGCTTAGTTCCAGGGCCCCTTGGAGAGCAGTTCTTC

v_call: TRBV4-3
j_call: TRBJ1-2
clone_size: .
d_call: .
cdr3_aa: CASSQDFVGKTGYGYTF
cdr3_nt: TGCGCCAGCAGCCAAGATTTCGTGGGGAAGACAGGCTATGGCTACACCTTC

v_call: TRBV7-9
j_call: TRBJ2-2
clone_size: few
d_call: .
cdr3_aa: CASSPTGGYTGELFF
cdr3_nt: TGTGCCAGCAGCCCCACTGGGGGGTACACCGGGGAGCTGTTTTTT

v_call: TRBV20-1
j_call: TRBJ1-2
clone_size: few
d_call: TRBD1
cdr3_aa: CTVSKTGTGSYGYTF
cdr3_nt: TGCACTGTTTCGAAGACCGGGACAGGGTCCTATGGCTACACCTTC

v_call: TRBV19
j_call: TRBJ2-6
clone_size: .
d_call: .
cdr3_aa: CASRHGSGANVLTF
cdr3_nt: TGTGCCAGTAGACACGGTTCTGGGGCCAACGTCCTGACTTTC

v_call: TRBV4-1
j_call: TRBJ1-2
clone_size: few
d_call: .
cdr3_aa: CASSQVNGDLGGGYTF
cdr3_nt: TGCGCCAGCAGCCAAGTAAATGGGGACCTTGGAGGTGGCTACACCTTC

v_call: TRBV6-1
j_call: TRBJ2-3
clone_size: many
d_call: .
cdr3_aa: CASMDRGLTDTQYF
cdr3_nt: TGTGCCAGCATGGACCGGGGACTCACAGATACGCAGTATTTT

v_call: TRBV7-9
j_call: TRBJ2-1
clone_size: .
d_call: .
cdr3_aa: CASSGAERYNEQFF
cdr3_nt: TGTGCCAGCAGCGGGGCGGAGCGCTACAATGAGCAGTTCTTC